These 17 T cell receptor beta chains originate from one sample sequenced in a study of shared clonotypes between healthy human individuals. TCRdb's copy holds only in-frame clones and misses some; the assay was immunoSEQ multiplex PCR. Of around 1.6 million clones in the sample, 95% to 99% were seen once. The sample taken for sequencing was naive CD4+ T cells sorted from blood. Subset here: CD45RA+ positively selected. The receptors come from a young man in good health.

Note on this clone: This specimen includes other DNA sequences encoding the same CDR3. The V and J genes are TRBV19 and TRBJ1-5, with D perhaps matching TRBD1 (5 bases). CDR3 length: 13 amino acids. V lost 2 bases to trimming and J lost 6 bases, with 8 bases between them. The V gene's germline CDR1 is LNHDA and CDR2 SQIVND (reference sequence). The CDR3 sequence is CASSIQGRQPQHF. The DNA of the CDR3 is TGTGCCAGTAGTATACAGGGTCGTCAGCCCCAGCATTTT.

The count of this clone is one. This sequence joins TRBV29-1 and TRBJ2-2; possible D gene TRBD2, 5 bases. Germline V lookup: CDR1 SQVTM, CDR2 ANQGSEA. The V end was cut by 7 bases, the J end by 1 base, with 10 bases between. The CDR3 spans 13 residues. CDR3 in DNA: TGCAGCGCTAGAGCGGAGAACACCGGGGAGCTGTTTTTT. Amino acid sequence: CSARAENTGELFF.

V is TRBV5-1 and J is TRBJ2-1; 9 bases are shared with TRBD1. V dropped 7 bases and J dropped 4; count of bases not matched to a gene: 6. The germline CDR1 and CDR2 sequences are SGHRS and YFSETQ. The CDR3 runs 14 residues. The CDR3 DNA sequence: TGCGCCAGCCGGGACAGGGCGCAATACAATGAGCAGTTCTTC. Translating gives CASRDRAQYNEQFF.

CDR3 bases: TGCGCCAGCAGCGTGAATAGCGGGAGGGTAGGAGAGACCCAGTACTTC. It yields the protein CASSVNSGRVGETQYF. This rearrangement joins TRBV5-1 to TRBJ2-5; 11 bases are a match to TRBD2. The germline V gene encodes CDR1 SGHRS and CDR2 YFSETQ. Trimming at V came to 4 bases and at J to 4 bases, leaving 9 bases not matched to a gene. The CDR3 extends over 16 amino acids.

The V gene is TRBV19, the J gene TRBJ1-1; D unclear. The length of the CDR3 is 13 residues. In germline, CDR1 is LNHDA, CDR2 SQIVND (reference sequence). V was pared by 5 bases and J by 0 bases, with 7 bases between. The CDR3 is CASSHKVNTEAFF. CDR3 sequence (DNA): TGTGCCAGTAGTCACAAGGTGAACACTGAAGCTTTCTTT.

This clone occurred once. V usage is TRBV9 and J usage is TRBJ1-2; D remains ambiguous. Trimming took 9 bases from V and 3 from J, leaving 12 bases between them. The germline V gene encodes CDR1 SGDLS and CDR2 YYNGEE. The CDR3 has 12 amino acids. CDR3 nucleotides: TGTGCCATTATCGACACTTACTATGGCTACACCTTC. Protein: CAIIDTYYGYTF.

The rearrangement joins TRBV18 to TRBJ2-7, with D possibly TRBD1 on 5 matching bases. V lost 1 base and J lost 1, with 14 bases in between. In germline, CDR1 is KGHSH, CDR2 LQKENI. The CDR3 totals 16 residues. The CDR3 DNA follows: TGTGCCAGCTCACCACGGCAGGGTTTTGGGTCCTACGAGCAGTACTTC. Translation: CASSPRQGFGSYEQYF.

The chain uses TRBV6-5 and TRBJ1-3; no definite D call. V dropped 2 bases and J dropped 2 bases, with 10 bases sitting between them. This CDR3 comprises 15 residues. Germline V lookup: CDR1 MNHEY, CDR2 SVGAGI. CDR3 sequence (DNA): TGTGCCAGCAGTTACCAGAGGGTCCCTGGAAACACCATATATTTT. It is translated as CASSYQRVPGNTIYF.

The chain is built from TRBV19 and TRBJ1-1, with D unclear. CDR3 size: 11 residues. CDR1 is LNHDA, CDR2 SQIVND, per germline (reference sequence). V lost 7 bases and J lost 7, with 10 bases in between. CDR3 coding DNA: TGTGCCAGTAACCAAGCCGGTGAAGCTTTCTTT. It is translated as CASNQAGEAFF.

The rearrangement links TRBV18 to TRBJ2-3; the match to TRBD2 covers 8 bases. The V gene's germline CDR1 is KGHSH and CDR2 LQKENI. CDR3 length equals 14 residues. V shed 3 bases and J 4 bases; nucleotides not matched to a gene: 3. The CDR3 DNA follows: TGTGCCAGCTCACCGAGCGGGAGCCCAGATACGCAGTATTTT. Amino acids: CASSPSGSPDTQYF.

This sequence joins TRBV5-1 and TRBJ2-7, with D perhaps matching TRBD2 (5 bases). The CDR3 contains 14 residues. Germline-derived CDR1 and CDR2 are SGHRS and YFSETQ. With 6 bases removed from V and 0 bases from J, the gap between germline ends came to 13 bases. In DNA, the CDR3 is TGCGCCAGCACCTCGGACGGGAACTCCTACGAGCAGTACTTC. Residues: CASTSDGNSYEQYF. The complete variable domain, with remaining parts taken from reference TRBV5-1 and TRBJ2-7, reads KAGVTQTPRYLIKTRGQQVTLSCSPISGHRSVSWYQQTPGQGLQFLFEYFSETQRNKGNFPGRFSGRQFSNSRSEMNVSTLELGDSALYLCASTSDGNSYEQYFGPGTRLTVT.

The chain uses TRBV2 and TRBJ2-6; unclear D gene. The CDR3 length is 16 residues. The V end was cut by 5 bases, the J end by 0 bases, with 11 bases between. Germline V gives CDR1 SNHLY, CDR2 FYNNEI. This chain's CDR3 is CASSSGPISGANVLTF. The CDR3 region has the DNA TGTGCCAGCAGTTCCGGACCCATCTCTGGGGCCAACGTCCTGACTTTC.

The V and J genes are TRBV10-2 and TRBJ1-4; 11 nucleotides match TRBD1. Germline-derived CDR1 and CDR2 are WSHSY and SAAADI. V lost 5 bases to trimming and J lost 0 bases; unmatched junction nucleotides: 2. The CDR3 runs 16 residues. The CDR3 spells CASSMGQGATNEKLFF. CDR3 DNA: TGCGCCAGCAGTATGGGACAGGGGGCAACTAATGAAAAACTGTTTTTT.

This rearrangement joins TRBV28 to TRBJ1-2, with a possible D match to TRBD1 (6 bases). CDR3 length: 15 amino acids. With 7 bases removed from V and 2 bases from J, the gap between germline ends came to 17 bases. Germline assignment: CDR1 MDHEN and CDR2 SYDVKM. The chain's CDR3 is CASTPQGFYNYGYTF. CDR3 in DNA: TGTGCCAGCACCCCCCAGGGGTTTTACAACTATGGCTACACCTTC.

The chain is built from TRBV10-3 and TRBJ2-7; the match to TRBD1 covers 8 bases. The germline CDR1 and CDR2 sequences are ENHRY and SYGVKD. CDR3 length: 13 residues. The junction had 2 bases not matched to a gene; V was cut back by 4 bases and J by 3 bases. Here the CDR3 DNA reads TGTGCCATCAGTGGACAGGGGATCTACGAGCAGTACTTC. It codes for CAISGQGIYEQYF.

The chain carries TRBV18 and TRBJ2-1; D possibly corresponds to TRBD2 (6 bases). Trimming cost V 2 bases and J 10 bases, with 15 bases left between them. This CDR3 is 14 amino acids long. Germline V gene data show CDR1 as KGHSH and CDR2 as LQKENI. CDR3 protein: CASSPWRAREEQFF. The CDR3 nucleotides read TGTGCCAGCTCACCATGGAGGGCGAGGGAGGAGCAGTTCTTC. Supplemented by reference TRBV18 and TRBJ2-1, the full variable domain reads NAGVMQNPRHLVRRRGQEARLRCSPMKGHSHVYWYRQLPEEGLKFMVYLQKENIIDESGMPKERFSAEFPKEGPSILRIQQVVRGDSAAYFCASSPWRAREEQFFGPGTRLTVL.

Of note for this clone: Different DNA sequences within this sample yield the same CDR3. This chain joins TRBV14 and TRBJ2-1; weak D call: TRBD2 (5 bases). CDR3 length: 13 residues. Trimming removed 3 bases at V and 6 bases at J, with 9 bases between. Germline values: CDR1 SGHDN, CDR2 FVKESK. The CDR3 DNA reads as TGTGCCAGCAGCCAGGACCGGGGCAATGAGCAGTTCTTC. It yields the protein CASSQDRGNEQFF.